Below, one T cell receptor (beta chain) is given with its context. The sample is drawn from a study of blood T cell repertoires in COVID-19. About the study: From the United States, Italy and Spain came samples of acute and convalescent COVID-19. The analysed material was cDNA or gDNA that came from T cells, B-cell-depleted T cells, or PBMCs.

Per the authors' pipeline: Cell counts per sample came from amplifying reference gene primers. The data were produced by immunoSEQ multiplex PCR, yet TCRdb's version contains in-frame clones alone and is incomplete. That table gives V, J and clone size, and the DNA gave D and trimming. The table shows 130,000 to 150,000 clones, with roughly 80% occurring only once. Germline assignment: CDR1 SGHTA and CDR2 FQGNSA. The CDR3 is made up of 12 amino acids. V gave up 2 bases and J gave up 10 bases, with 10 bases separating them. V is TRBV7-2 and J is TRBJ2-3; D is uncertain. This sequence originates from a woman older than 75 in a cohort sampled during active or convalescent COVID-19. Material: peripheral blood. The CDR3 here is CASSLSSYAQYF. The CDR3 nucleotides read TGTGCCAGCAGCTTATCTAGTTATGCGCAGTATTTT.